This T cell receptor (beta chain) stems from a study of T cells after yellow fever vaccination. CDR1 is SNHLY and CDR2 is FYNNEI in the germline V gene. V was trimmed by 0 bases and J by 10 bases, leaving 7 bases between them. The CDR3 is 12 amino acids. Study observations and caveats: Detected again after the booster were most primary-vaccination clones, at about 96% CD4 and about 89% CD8. A small share of clonotypes appeared in both CD4 and CD8 compartments. FACS-sorted repertoires could harbor abundant contaminating bulk-population clonotypes.

This clonotype was counted ten times or more. Its antigen is currently unknown. The study made its TCR cDNA through 5'RACE template switching. That step introduced a universal primer site along with UMIs. TCRdb itself ran the 5' RACE reads through MiXCR, one entry per CDR3 protein. The data show approximately 250,000 distinct CDR3 sequences, around 3.5% seen once. The sequences come from PBMCs, collected 15 days after the yellow fever booster vaccination. The receptor was isolated from a man aged 18 to 29 who received the YFV17D yellow fever vaccine. The rearrangement joins TRBV2 to TRBJ2-1; a weak D match, TRBD1 (5 bases). CDR3 nucleotide sequence: TGTGCCAGCAGTGAAGCGCAGGGAGAGCAGTTCTTC. It translates to CASSEAQGEQFF.